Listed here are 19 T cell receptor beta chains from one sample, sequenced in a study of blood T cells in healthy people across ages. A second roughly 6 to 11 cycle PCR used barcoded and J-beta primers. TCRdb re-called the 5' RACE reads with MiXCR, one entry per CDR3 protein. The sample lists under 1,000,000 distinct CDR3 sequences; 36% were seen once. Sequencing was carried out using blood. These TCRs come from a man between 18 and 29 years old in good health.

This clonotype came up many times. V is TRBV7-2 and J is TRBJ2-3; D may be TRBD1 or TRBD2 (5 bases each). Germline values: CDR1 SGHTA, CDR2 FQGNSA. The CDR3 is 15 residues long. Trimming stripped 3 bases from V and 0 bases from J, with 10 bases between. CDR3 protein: CASSFRGPSTDTQYF. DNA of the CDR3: TGTGCCAGCAGCTTTCGGGGACCCAGCACAGATACGCAGTATTTT.

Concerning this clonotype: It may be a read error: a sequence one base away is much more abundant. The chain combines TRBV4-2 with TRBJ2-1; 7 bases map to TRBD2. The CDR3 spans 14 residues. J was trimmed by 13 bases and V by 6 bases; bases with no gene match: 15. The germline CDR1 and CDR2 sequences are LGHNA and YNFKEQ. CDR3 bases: TGTGCCAGCAGTCCGGGACTAATAAGGGAGACCCAGTTCTTC. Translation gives CASSPGLIRETQFF.

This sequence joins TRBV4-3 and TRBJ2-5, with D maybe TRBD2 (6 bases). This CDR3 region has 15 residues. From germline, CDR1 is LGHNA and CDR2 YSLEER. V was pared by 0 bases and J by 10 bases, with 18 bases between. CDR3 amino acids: CASSQDPASDPSQYF. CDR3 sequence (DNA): TGCGCCAGCAGCCAAGATCCGGCTAGCGACCCCAGCCAGTACTTC.

CDR3 coding DNA: TGCAGTGCTAGAGGCAGAGGGCCTAGCACAGATACGCAGTATTTT. Protein sequence: CSARGRGPSTDTQYF. The chain is built from TRBV20-1 and TRBJ2-3; TRBD2 might be the D (5 bases). Per germline, CDR1 DFQATT and CDR2 SNEGSKA (reference sequence). Trimming left V 1 base short and J 0 bases short, with 11 bases between. There are 15 residues in the CDR3.

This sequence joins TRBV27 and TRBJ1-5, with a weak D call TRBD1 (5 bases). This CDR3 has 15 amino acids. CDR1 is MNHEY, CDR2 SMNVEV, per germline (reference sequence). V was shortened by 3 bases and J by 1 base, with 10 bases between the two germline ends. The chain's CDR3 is CASSFYGGSNQPQHF. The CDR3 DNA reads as TGTGCCAGCAGTTTTTATGGGGGGAGCAATCAGCCCCAGCATTTT.

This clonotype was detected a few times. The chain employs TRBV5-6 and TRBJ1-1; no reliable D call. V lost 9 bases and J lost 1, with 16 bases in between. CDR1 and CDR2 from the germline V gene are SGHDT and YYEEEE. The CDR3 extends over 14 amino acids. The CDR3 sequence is CATGSREPNTEAFF. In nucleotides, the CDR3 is TGTGCCACGGGCTCGAGGGAACCGAACACTGAAGCTTTCTTT. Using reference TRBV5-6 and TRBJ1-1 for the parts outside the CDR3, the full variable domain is DAGVTQSPTHLIKTRGQQVTLRCSPKSGHDTVSWYQQALGQGPQFIFQYYEEEERQRGNFPDRFSGHQFPNYSSELNVNALLLGDSALYLCATGSREPNTEAFFGQGTRLTVV.

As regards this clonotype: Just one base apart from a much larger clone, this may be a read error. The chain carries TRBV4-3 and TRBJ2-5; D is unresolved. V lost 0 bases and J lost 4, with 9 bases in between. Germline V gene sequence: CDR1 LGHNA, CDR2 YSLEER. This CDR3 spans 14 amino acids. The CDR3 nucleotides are TGCGCCAGCAGCCAAGATCTGCCTCGAGAGACCCAGTACTTC. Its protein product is CASSQDLPRETQYF.

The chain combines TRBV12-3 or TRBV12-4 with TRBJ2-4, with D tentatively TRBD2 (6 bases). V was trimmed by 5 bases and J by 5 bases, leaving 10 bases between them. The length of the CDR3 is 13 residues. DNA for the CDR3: TGTGCCAGCAGTCGACCGGGGGAAAACATTCAGTACTTC. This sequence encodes CASSRPGENIQYF.

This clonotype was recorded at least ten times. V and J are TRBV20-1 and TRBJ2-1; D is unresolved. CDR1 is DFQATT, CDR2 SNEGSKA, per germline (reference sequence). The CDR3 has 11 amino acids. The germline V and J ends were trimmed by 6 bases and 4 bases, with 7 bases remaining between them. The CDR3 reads CSARTYNEQFF. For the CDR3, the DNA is TGCAGTGCCCGGACGTACAATGAGCAGTTCTTC.

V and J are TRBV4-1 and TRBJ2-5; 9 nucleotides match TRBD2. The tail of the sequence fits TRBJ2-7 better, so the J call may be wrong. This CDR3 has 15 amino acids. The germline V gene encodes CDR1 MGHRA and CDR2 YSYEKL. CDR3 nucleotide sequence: TGCGCCAGCAGCCACCCGGGACTAGCAGGCTACGAGCAGTACTTC. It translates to CASSHPGLAGYEQYF.

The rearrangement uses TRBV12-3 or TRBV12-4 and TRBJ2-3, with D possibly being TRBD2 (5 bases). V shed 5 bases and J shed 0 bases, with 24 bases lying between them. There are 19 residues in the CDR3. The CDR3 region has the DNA TGTGCCAGCAGTCTCATCAGAGCGAGGGTGTTTTTAAGCACAGATACGCAGTATTTT. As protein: CASSLIRARVFLSTDTQYF.

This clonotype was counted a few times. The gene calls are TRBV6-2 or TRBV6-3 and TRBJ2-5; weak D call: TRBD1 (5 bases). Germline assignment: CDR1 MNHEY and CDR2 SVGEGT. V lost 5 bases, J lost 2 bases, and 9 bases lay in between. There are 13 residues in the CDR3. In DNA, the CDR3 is TGTGCCAGCAGTAGGGGCTTTCAAGAGACCCAGTACTTC. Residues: CASSRGFQETQYF.

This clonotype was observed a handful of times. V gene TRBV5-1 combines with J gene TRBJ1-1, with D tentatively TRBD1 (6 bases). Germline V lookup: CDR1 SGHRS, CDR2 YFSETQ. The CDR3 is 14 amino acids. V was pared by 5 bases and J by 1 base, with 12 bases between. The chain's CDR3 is CASSYTTGNTEAFF. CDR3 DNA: TGCGCCAGCAGTTATACGACAGGGAACACTGAAGCTTTCTTT.

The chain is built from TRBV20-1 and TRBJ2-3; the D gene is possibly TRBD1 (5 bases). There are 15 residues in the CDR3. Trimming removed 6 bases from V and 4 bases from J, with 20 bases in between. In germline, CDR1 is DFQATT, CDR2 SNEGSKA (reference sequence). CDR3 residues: CSAVKHRGRADTQYF. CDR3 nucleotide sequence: TGCAGTGCCGTCAAACATAGGGGCCGGGCAGATACGCAGTATTTT.

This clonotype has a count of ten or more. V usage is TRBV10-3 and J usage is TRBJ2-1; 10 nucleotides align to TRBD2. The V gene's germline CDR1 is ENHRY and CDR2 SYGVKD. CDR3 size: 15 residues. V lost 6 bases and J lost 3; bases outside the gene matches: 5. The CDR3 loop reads CAISSLAGDYNEQFF. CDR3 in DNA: TGTGCCATCAGCTCCCTAGCGGGGGACTACAATGAGCAGTTCTTC.

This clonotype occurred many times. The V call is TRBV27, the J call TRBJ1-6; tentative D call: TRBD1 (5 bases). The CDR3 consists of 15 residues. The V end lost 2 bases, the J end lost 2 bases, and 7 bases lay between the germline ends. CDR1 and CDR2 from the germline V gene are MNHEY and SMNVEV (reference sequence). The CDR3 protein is CASSLRGPYNSPLHF. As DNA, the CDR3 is TGTGCCAGCAGTTTAAGGGGTCCCTATAATTCACCCCTCCACTTT.

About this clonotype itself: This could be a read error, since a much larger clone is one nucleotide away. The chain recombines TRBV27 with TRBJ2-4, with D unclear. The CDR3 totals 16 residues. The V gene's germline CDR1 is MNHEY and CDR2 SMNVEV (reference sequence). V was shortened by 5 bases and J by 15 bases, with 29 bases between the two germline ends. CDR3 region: CASSLTLASRRETRYF. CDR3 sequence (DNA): TGTGCCAGCAGTCTTACCCTCGCGTCTCGACGAGAGACCCGGTACTTC.

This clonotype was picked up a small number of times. The CDR3 reads CAISGVTSGGADTQYF. The CDR3 DNA reads TGTGCCATCAGTGGGGTGACTAGCGGGGGGGCAGATACGCAGTATTTT. This sequence joins TRBV10-3 and TRBJ2-3; 14 nucleotides line up with TRBD2. Looked up from germline, CDR1 is ENHRY and CDR2 is SYGVKD. J lost 4 bases, V lost 4 bases, and 4 bases had no gene match. This CDR3 contains 16 residues.

CDR3 coding DNA: TGTGCCAGCAGCCCCTCCGGCGGAGGGTCAGATACGCAGTATTTT. This gives the protein CASSPSGGGSDTQYF. The chain is built from TRBV11-2 and TRBJ2-3; D might be TRBD2 (6 bases). Trimming removed 5 bases at V and 4 bases at J, with 16 bases between. The CDR3 is made up of 15 amino acids. Germline values: CDR1 SGHAT, CDR2 FQNNGV.